The sample holds one count of the clone carrying this T cell receptor beta chain. Here immunoSEQ multiplex PCR was the method, and the copy in TCRdb shows in-frame clones only, minus some. Of 720,000 or so clones in the sample, around 85% were seen once. In germline, CDR1 is SGHRS, CDR2 YFSETQ. V dropped 5 bases and J dropped 4 bases, with 9 bases sitting between them. The CDR3 sequence is 13 residues long. The data originate from a study of shared T cell receptors in the human thymus. The same data also contributed to another study, on human thymus T cells. That source adds: Infants served as donors; they were healthy and Finnish and were having corrective surgery for congenital heart defects. Resected material from corrective heart surgery provided the thymus tissue analysed.

The source material was thymocytes. This chain joins TRBV5-1 and TRBJ1-4; D gene unclear. The receptor was isolated from a girl under two years old with a congenital heart defect. CDR3 nucleotides: TGCGCCAGCAGTCGGGAAGTTAATGAAAAACTGTTTTTT. Translation: CASSREVNEKLFF.